This T cell receptor beta chain was obtained from a study of blood T cell repertoires in COVID-19. Study as a whole: Sites in the United States, Italy and Spain provided acute and convalescent COVID-19 samples. PBMCs, B-cell-depleted T cells, or T cells provided the cDNA or gDNA that made up the material.

With V trimmed by 5 bases and J by 5 bases, 7 bases remained unmatched. This CDR3 is 14 amino acids long. The germline V gene has CDR1 LNHDA and CDR2 SQIVND (reference sequence). Original processing methods: Scientists estimated how many nucleated cells there were by amplifying reference gene primers. Only in-frame clones appear in the TCRdb table, and some are missing; sequencing was by immunoSEQ multiplex PCR. The V and J calls and clone size were taken over from that table, and D and trimming were inferred from the DNA. The profile shows 45,000 to 50,000 clones, roughly nine tenths of them singletons.

Sequenced input: peripheral blood. This rearrangement joins TRBV19 to TRBJ1-2, with 8 bases that match TRBD1. The clonotype was recovered from a human donor in a cohort sampled during active COVID-19. CDR3 nucleotide sequence: TGTGCCAGTAGTGCCCGGACAGGGAATTATGGCTACACCTTC. It yields the protein CASSARTGNYGYTF.